This T cell receptor (beta chain) comes out of a study of blood T cell repertoires in COVID-19. Study-wide background: PBMCs, B-cell-depleted T cells, or T cells were the source of the cDNA or gDNA that made up the material.

The age range of participants was about 18 to 95 years, with residence in under 30 US areas. Two negative PCRs, clearance, or symptom resolution were required of recovered Cohort 3 donors. This CDR3 region has 16 residues. Per germline, CDR1 SGHTA and CDR2 FQGNSA. V lost 5 bases, J lost 1 base, and 7 bases stayed unmatched. This clone was recorded a few times. Assay used: immunoSEQ multiplex PCR; TCRdb lists only in-frame clones, some missing. The sample has about 230,000 clones; about 90% are singletons. The gene calls are TRBV7-2 and TRBJ2-7; 11 bases align to TRBD2. The source is a man aged 30 to 39 who had recovered from COVID-19. The sample consisted of PBMCs or T cells enriched from blood (not recorded which). CDR3 coding DNA: TGTGCCAGCAGCGTCCTTCTAGCGGGAGGTTCCTACGAGCAGTACTTC. Translated, it gives CASSVLLAGGSYEQYF.